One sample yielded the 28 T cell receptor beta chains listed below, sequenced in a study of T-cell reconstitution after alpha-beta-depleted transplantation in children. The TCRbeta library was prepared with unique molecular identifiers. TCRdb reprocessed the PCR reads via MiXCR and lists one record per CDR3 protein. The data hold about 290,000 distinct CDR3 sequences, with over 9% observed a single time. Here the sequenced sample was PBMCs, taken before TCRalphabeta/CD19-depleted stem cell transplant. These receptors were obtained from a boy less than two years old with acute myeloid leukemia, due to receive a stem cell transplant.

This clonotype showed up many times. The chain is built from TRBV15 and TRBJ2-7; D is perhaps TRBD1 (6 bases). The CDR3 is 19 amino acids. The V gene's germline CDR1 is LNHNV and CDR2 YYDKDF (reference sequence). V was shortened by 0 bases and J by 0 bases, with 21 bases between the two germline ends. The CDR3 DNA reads TGTGCCACCAGCAGAGATTACCCCAGGGACCGGGACAACTCCTACGAGCAGTACTTC. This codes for CATSRDYPRDRDNSYEQYF.

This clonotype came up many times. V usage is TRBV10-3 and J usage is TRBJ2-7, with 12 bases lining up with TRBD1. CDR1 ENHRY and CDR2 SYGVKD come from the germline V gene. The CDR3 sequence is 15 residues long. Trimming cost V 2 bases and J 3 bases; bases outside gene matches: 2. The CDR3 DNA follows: TGTGCCATCAGTGAGGGGGACAGGGGGCACTACGAGCAGTACTTC. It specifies CAISEGDRGHYEQYF.

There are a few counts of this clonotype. The CDR3 coding sequence is TGTGCCAGCAGCTTGCTAGAAGGGACAGATACGCAGTATTTT. It specifies CASSLLEGTDTQYF. The J gene is TRBJ2-3, the V gene TRBV5-5, with D unresolved. CDR3 length: 14 residues. CDR1 and CDR2 from the germline V gene are SGHKS and YYEKEE (reference sequence). The germline V and J ends were trimmed by 1 base and 3 bases, with 9 bases remaining between them.

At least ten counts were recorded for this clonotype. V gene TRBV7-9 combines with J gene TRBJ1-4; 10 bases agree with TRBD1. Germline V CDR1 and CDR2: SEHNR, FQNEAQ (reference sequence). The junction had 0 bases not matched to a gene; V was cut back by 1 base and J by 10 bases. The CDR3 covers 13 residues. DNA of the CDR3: TGTGCCAGCAGCTTAGGGACAGGGGGAAAACTGTTTTTT. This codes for CASSLGTGGKLFF.

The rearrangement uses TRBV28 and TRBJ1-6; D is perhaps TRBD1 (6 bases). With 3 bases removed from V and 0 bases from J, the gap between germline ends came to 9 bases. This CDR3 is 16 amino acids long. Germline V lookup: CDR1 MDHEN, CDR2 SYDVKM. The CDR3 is CASSLGQASYNSPLHF. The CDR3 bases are TGTGCCAGCAGTTTGGGACAAGCCTCCTATAATTCACCCCTCCACTTT. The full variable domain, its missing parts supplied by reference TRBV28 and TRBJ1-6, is DVKVTQSSRYLVKRTGEKVFLECVQDMDHENMFWYRQDPGLGLRLIYFSYDVKMKEKGDIPEGYSVSREKKERFSLILESASTNQTSMYLCASSLGQASYNSPLHFGNGTRLTVT.

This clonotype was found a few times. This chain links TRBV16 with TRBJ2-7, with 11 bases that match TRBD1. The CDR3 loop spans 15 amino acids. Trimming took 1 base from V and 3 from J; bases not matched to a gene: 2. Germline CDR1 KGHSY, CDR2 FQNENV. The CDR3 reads CASSQLGTGGYEQYF. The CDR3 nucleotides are TGTGCCAGCAGCCAATTGGGGACAGGGGGCTACGAGCAGTACTTC.

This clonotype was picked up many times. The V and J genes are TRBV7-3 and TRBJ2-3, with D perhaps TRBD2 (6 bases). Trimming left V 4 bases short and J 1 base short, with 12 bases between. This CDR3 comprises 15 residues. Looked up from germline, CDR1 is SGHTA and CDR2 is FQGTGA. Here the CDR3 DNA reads TGTGCCAGCAGCTCCGGGGGTCGGCGCACAGATACGCAGTATTTT. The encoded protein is CASSSGGRRTDTQYF.

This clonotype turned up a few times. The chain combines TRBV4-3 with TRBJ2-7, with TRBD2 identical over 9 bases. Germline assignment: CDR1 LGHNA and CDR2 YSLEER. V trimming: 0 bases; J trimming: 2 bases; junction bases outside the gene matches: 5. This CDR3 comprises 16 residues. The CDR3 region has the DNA TGCGCCAGCAGCCAAGATAGGGGACTAGCAGCCTACGAGCAGTACTTC. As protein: CASSQDRGLAAYEQYF.

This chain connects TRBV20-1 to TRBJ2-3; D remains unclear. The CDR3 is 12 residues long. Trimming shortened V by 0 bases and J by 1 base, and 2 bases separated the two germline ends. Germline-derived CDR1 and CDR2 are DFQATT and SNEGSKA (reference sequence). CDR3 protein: CSARDGTDTQYF. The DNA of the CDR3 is TGCAGTGCTAGAGATGGCACAGATACGCAGTATTTT.

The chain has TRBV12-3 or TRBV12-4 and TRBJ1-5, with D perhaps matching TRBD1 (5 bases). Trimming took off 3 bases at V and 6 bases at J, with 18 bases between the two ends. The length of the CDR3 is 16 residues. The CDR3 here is CASSFFPQGPGQPQHF. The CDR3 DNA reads TGTGCCAGCAGTTTTTTCCCTCAGGGACCAGGTCAGCCCCAGCATTTT.

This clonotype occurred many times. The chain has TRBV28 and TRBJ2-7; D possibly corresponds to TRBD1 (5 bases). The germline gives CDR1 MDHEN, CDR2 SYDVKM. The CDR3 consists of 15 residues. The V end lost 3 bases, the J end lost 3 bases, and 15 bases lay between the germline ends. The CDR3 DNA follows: TGTGCCAGCAGTTTTTTTTCCCCAGGGATCTACGAGCAGTACTTC. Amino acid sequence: CASSFFSPGIYEQYF.

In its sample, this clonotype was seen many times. The CDR3 reads CASSEPSGSTDTQYF. DNA of the CDR3: TGCGCCAGCAGTGAGCCCAGCGGAAGCACAGATACGCAGTATTTT. J is TRBJ2-3 and V is TRBV10-2, with D perhaps matching TRBD2 (5 bases). This CDR3 spans 15 amino acids. Germline CDR1 reads WSHSY; CDR2 reads SAAADI. The V end was cut by 2 bases, the J end by 0 bases, with 9 bases between.

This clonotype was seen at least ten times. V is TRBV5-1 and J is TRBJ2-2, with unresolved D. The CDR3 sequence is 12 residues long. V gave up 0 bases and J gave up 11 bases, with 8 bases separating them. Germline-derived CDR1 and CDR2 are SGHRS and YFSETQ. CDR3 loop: CASSLVRPELFF. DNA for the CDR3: TGCGCCAGCAGCTTGGTACGTCCAGAGCTGTTTTTT.

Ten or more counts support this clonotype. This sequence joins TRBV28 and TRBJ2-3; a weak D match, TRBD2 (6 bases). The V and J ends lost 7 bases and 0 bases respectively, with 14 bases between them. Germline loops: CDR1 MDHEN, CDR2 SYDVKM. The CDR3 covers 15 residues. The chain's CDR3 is CASTFTGTSTDTQYF. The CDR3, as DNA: TGTGCCAGCACATTTACCGGGACTAGCACAGATACGCAGTATTTT.

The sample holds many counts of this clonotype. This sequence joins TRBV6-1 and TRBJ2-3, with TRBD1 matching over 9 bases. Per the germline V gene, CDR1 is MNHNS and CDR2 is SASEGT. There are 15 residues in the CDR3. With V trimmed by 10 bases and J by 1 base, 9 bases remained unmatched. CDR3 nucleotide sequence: TGTGCCACAATCTTCCGGGACAGGGGCACAGATACGCAGTATTTT. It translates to CATIFRDRGTDTQYF.

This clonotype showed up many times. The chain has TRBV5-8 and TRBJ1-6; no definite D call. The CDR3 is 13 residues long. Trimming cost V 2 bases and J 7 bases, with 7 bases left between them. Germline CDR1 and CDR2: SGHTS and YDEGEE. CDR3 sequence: CASSFRTNSPLHF. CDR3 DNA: TGTGCCAGCAGCTTTCGAACCAATTCACCCCTCCACTTT. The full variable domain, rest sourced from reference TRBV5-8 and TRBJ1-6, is EAGVTQSPTHLIKTRGQQATLRCSPISGHTSVYWYQQALGLGLQFLLWYDEGEERNRGNFPPRFSGRQFPNYSSELNVNALELEDSALYLCASSFRTNSPLHFGNGTRLTVT.

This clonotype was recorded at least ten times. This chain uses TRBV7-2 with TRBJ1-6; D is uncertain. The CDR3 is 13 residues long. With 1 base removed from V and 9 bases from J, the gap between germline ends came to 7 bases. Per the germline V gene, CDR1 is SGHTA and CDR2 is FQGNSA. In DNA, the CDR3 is TGTGCCAGCAGCTTAGTACGGGGTTCACCCCTCCACTTT. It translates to CASSLVRGSPLHF. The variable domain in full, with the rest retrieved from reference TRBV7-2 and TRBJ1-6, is GAGVSQSPSNKVTEKGKDVELRCDPISGHTALYWYRQSLGQGLEFLIYFQGNSAPDKSGLPSDRFSAERTGGSVSTLTIQRTQQEDSAVYLCASSLVRGSPLHFGNGTRLTVT.

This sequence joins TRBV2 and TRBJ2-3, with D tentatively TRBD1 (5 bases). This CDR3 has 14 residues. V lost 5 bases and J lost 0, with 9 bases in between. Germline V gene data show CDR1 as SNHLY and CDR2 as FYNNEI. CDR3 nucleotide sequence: TGTGCCAGCAGTTTTGACAGTAGCACAGATACGCAGTATTTT. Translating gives CASSFDSSTDTQYF. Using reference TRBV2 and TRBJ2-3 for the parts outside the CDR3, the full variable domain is EPEVTQTPSHQVTQMGQEVILRCVPISNHLYFYWYRQILGQKVEFLVSFYNNEISEKSEIFDDQFSVERPDGSNFTLKIRSTKLEDSAMYFCASSFDSSTDTQYFGPGTRLTVL.

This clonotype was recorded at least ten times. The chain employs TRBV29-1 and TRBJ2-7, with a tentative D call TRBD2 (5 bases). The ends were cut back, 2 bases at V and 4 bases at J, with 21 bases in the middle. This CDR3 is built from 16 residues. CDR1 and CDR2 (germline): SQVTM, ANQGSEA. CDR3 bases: TGCAGCGTTGAACTCCCGGGGAAAGTCATTGGATACGAGCAGTACTTC. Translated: CSVELPGKVIGYEQYF.

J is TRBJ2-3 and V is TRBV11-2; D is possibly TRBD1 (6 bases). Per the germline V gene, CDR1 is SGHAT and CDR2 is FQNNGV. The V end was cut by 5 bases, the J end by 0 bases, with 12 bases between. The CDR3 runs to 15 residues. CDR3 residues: CASSQRGISTDTQYF. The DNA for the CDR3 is TGTGCCAGCAGCCAGAGGGGGATTAGCACAGATACGCAGTATTTT.

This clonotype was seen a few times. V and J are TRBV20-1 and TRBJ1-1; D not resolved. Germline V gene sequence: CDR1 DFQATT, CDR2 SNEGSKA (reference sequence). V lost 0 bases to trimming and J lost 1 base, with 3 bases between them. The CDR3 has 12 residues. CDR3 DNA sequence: TGCAGTGCTAGAGACAGGAACACTGAAGCTTTCTTT. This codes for CSARDRNTEAFF.

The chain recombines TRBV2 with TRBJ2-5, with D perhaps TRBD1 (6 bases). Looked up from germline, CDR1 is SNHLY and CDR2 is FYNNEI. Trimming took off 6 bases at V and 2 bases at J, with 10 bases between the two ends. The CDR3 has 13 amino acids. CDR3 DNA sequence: TGTGCCAGCAGGGACAGAGGGCAAGAGACCCAGTACTTC. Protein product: CASRDRGQETQYF.

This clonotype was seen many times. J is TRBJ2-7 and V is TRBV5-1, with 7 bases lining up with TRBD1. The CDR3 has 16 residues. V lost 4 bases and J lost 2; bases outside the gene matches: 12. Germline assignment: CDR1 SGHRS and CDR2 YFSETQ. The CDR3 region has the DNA TGCGCCAGCAGCAAGGCGACAGGGAAGGTGGCCTACGAGCAGTACTTC. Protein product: CASSKATGKVAYEQYF.

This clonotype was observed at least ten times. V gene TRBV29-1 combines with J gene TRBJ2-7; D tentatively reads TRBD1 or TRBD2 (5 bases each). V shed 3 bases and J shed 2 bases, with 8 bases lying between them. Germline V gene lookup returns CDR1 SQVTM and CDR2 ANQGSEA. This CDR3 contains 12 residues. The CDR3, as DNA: TGCAGCGTTGAGGGGGTGGCCTACGAGCAGTACTTC. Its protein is CSVEGVAYEQYF.

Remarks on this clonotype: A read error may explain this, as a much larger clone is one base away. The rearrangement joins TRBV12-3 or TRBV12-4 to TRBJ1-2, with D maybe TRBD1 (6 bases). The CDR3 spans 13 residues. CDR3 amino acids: CASSLQGTYGNTF. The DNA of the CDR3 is TGTGCCAGCAGTCTCCAGGGGACCTATGGCAACACCTTC.

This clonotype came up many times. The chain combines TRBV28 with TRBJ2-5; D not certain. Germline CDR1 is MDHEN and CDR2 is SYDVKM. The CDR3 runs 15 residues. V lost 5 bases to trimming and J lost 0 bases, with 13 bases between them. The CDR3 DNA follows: TGTGCCAGCAGTCCAGTGTCCTTAAACCAAGAGACCCAGTACTTC. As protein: CASSPVSLNQETQYF.

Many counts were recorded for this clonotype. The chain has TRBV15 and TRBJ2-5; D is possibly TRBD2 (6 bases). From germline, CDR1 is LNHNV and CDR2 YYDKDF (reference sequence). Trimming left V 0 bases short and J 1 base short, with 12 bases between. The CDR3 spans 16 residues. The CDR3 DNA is TGTGCCACCAGCAGAGAGCCGGGACTTACCCAAGAGACCCAGTACTTC. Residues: CATSREPGLTQETQYF.

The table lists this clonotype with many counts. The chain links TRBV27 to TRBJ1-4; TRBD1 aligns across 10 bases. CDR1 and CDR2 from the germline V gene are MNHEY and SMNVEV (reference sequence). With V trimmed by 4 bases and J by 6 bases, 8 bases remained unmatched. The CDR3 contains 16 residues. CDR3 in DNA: TGTGCCAGCAGTTATTGGAATGGACAGGGGGATGAAAAACTGTTTTTT. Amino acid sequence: CASSYWNGQGDEKLFF.